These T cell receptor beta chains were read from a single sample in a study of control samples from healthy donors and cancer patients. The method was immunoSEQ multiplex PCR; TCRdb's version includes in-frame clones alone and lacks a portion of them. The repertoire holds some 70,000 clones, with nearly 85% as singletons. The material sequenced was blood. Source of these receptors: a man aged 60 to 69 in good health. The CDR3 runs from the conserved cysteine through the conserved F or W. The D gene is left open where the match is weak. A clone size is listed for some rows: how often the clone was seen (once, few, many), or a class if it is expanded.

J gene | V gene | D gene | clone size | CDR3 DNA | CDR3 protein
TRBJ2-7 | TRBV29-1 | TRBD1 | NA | TGCAGCGCACGCCGGGACAGGGTAGCGGAGTACGAGCAGTACTTC | CSARRDRVAEYEQYF
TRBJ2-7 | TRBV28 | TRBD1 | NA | TGTGCCAGCAGTTTAGACAGGGATCTTGGCTACGAGCAGTACTTC | CASSLDRDLGYEQYF
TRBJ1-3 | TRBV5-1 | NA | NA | TGCGCCAGCAGCTTAGGCAGCTCTGGAAACACCATATATTTT | CASSLGSSGNTIYF
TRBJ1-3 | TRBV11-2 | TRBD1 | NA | TGTGCCAGCAGGCCGGACAGGGGGGGAAGAAACACCATATATTTT | CASRPDRGGRNTIYF
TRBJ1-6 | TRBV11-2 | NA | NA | TGTGCCAGCAGCTTAGATCCAGGTGCTAATTCACCCCTCCACTTT | CASSLDPGANSPLHF
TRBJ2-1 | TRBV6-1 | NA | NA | TGTGCCAGCAGTGAAGGCACGTACTCCTACAATGAGCAGTTCTTC | CASSEGTYSYNEQFF
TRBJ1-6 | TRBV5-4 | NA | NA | TGTGCCAGCAGCCCGGACCGGGGGTTTAATTCACCCCTCCACTTT | CASSPDRGFNSPLHF
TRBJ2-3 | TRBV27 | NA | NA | TGTGCCAGCAGGCCCGCCGGTCTGGGCACAGATACGCAGTATTTT | CASRPAGLGTDTQYF
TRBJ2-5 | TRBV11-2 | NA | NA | TGTGCCAGCAGCTTAGAGGGGGTTGTGGAGACCCAGTACTTC | CASSLEGVVETQYF
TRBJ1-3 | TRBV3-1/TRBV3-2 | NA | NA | TGTGCCAGCAGCCAGACATTCTCTGGAAACACCATATATTTT | CASSQTFSGNTIYF
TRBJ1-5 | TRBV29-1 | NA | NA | TGCAGCGTGGGGGGAGGGGGCAATCAGCCCCAGCATTTT | CSVGGGGNQPQHF
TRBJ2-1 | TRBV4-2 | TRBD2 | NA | TGTGCCAGCAGCCAAGAAGCGGGAACCCCCAATGAGCAGTTCTTC | CASSQEAGTPNEQFF
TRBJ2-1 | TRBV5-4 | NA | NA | TGTGCCAGCAGCCGCTTTGGGGGAGTGAATGAGCAGTTCTTC | CASSRFGGVNEQFF
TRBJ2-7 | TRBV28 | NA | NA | TGTGCCAGTTTGAACGACGGGACCTACGAGCAGTACTTC | CASLNDGTYEQYF
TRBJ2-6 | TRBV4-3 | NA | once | TGCGCCAGCAGCCAAGATCAGGCTAGCTCTGGGGCCAACGTCCTGACTTTC | CASSQDQASSGANVLTF
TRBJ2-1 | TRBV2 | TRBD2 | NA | TGTGCCAGCAGCCGCAATTTAGCGGGAATTGAGCAGTTCTTC | CASSRNLAGIEQFF
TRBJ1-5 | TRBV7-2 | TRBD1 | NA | TGTGCCAGCAGCTCTGGGACAGGGGTTGTTCAGCCCCAGCATTTT | CASSSGTGVVQPQHF
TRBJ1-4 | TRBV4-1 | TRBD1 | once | TGCGCCAGCAGCCCAGGTCCGGGACAGGGGGCTGGTAATGAAAAACTGTTTTTT | CASSPGPGQGAGNEKLFF
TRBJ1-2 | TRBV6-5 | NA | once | TGTGCCAGCAGTTACGGTATAAACACTAACTATGGCTACACCTTC | CASSYGINTNYGYTF
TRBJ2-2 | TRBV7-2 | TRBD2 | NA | TGTGCCAGCAGCTTTCGATTTTTGCGGGAGGCCGGCACCGGGGAGCTGTTTTTT | CASSFRFLREAGTGELFF
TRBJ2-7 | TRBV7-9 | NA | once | TGTGCCAGCAGCCCCACCGGGTCAGGGTTCGGGCAGTACTTC | CASSPTGSGFGQYF
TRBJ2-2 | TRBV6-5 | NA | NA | TGTGCCAGCAGTTCCCAAAGCGCCGGGGAGCTGTTTTTT | CASSSQSAGELFF
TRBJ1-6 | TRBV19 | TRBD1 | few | TGTGCCAGTAGTCGACAGGGGCTGGGTGAATCACCCCTCCACTTT | CASSRQGLGESPLHF
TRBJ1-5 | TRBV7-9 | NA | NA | TGTGCCAGCAGCTTTAACGGGAATCAGCCCCAGCATTTT | CASSFNGNQPQHF
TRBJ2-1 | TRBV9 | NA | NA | TGTGCCAGCAGCCCCCGGGCCAGCCATGAGCAGTTCTTC | CASSPRASHEQFF
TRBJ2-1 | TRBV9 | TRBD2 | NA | TGTGCCAGCAGCGTAGACCTTAGCGGGAACAATGAGCAGTTCTTC | CASSVDLSGNNEQFF
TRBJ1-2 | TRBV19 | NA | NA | TGTGCCACAGCCGCGGCTGGGCCCAAGTATGGCTACACCTTC | CATAAAGPKYGYTF
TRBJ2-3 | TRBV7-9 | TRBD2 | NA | TGTGCCAGCAGCTGGAGGTTAGGGACTAGCGTAAGCACAGATACGCAGTATTTT | CASSWRLGTSVSTDTQYF
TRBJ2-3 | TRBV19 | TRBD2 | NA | TGTGCCAGTAGTAACCGACTAGCGGGATCCACAGATACGCAGTATTTT | CASSNRLAGSTDTQYF
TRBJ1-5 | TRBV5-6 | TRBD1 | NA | TGTGCCAGCAGCCACGGGACAGGGGGCAATCAGCCCCAGCATTTT | CASSHGTGGNQPQHF
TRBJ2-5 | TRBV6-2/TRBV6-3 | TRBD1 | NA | TGTGCCAGCAGTTCAGGGGGCAAGGAGACCCAGTACTTC | CASSSGGKETQYF
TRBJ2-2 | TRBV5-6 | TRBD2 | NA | TGTGCCAGCAGCTCAAGCGGGGCCACCGGGGAGCTGTTTTTT | CASSSSGATGELFF
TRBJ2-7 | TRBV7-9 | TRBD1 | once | TGTGCCAGCAGCTTAGCGGGACAGGTCGGATACGAGCAGTACTTC | CASSLAGQVGYEQYF
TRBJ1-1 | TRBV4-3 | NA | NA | TGCGCCAGCAGCCGAATAACAGGTGTTAAGACTGAAGCTTTCTTT | CASSRITGVKTEAFF
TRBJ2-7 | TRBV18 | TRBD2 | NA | TGTGCCAGCTCACCAAGGGGGACTAGCGGATACTCCTACGAGCAGTACTTC | CASSPRGTSGYSYEQYF